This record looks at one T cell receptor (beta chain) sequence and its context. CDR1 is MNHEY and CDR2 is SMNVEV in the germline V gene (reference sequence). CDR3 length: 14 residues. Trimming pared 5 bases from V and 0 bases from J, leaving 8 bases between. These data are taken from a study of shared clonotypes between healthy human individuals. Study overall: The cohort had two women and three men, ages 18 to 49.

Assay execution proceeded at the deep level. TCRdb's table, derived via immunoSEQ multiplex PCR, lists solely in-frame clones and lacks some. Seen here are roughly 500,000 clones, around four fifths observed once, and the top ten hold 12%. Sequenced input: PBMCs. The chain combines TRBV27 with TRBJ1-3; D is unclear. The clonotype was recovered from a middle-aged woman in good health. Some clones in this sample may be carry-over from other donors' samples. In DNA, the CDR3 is TGTGCCAGCAGTCCCAGGCACTCTGGAAACACCATATATTTT. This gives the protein CASSPRHSGNTIYF.